This TCR beta chain is from a study of T cell changes during pregnancy in multiple sclerosis. This CDR3 is built from 16 residues. Germline CDR1 is LNHDA and CDR2 is SQIVND (reference sequence). V was pared by 5 bases and J by 7 bases, with 9 bases of the junction left unmatched. Assay: immunoSEQ multiplex PCR; the TCRdb copy retains only in-frame clones and omits some. This sample has 85,000 to 100,000 clones; roughly 92% occur once, and the top ten carry 0.99%. The table lists this clone with a count of one. V and J are TRBV19 and TRBJ2-1, with TRBD1 matching over 12 bases. The receptor was isolated from a female donor with multiple sclerosis, enrolled in a pregnancy study. The specimen was peripheral blood, collected after pregnancy. CDR3 sequence reads: CASSGRGTGGPNEQFF. The DNA for the CDR3 is TGTGCCAGTAGTGGCCGGGGGACAGGGGGCCCAAATGAGCAGTTCTTC.